The rows below give T cell receptor beta chains drawn from one sample of a study of beta chain features in type 1 diabetes. Profiling relied on immunoSEQ multiplex PCR, and the TCRdb table lists in-frame clones only, not all of them. The table includes about 900,000 clones, roughly 15% detected once. Material for sequencing was naive CD4+ T cells from blood. The receptors were sampled from a woman between 18 and 30 years old in good health. The CDR3 runs from the conserved cysteine through the conserved F or W. The D gene is left open where the match is weak. Clone size is given for some rows only: seen once, a few or many times, or a class if the clone is expanded.

>TRBV6-5|TRBJ1-5|NA|NA
TGTGCCAGCAGGGTCCTCAGCAATCAGCCCCAGCATTTT
CASRVLSNQPQHF
>TRBV6-6|TRBJ2-1|NA|NA
TGTGCCAGCAGTGGGACGAAGAGGATCTCCTACAATGAGCAGTTCTTC
CASSGTKRISYNEQFF
>TRBV27|TRBJ1-3|NA|few
TGTGCCAGCAGTTTATTCTCTGGAAACACCATATATTTT
CASSLFSGNTIYF
>TRBV9|TRBJ2-3|NA|few
TGTGCCAGCAGCAAAAATACAGCAGATACGCAGTATTTT
CASSKNTADTQYF
>TRBV7-2|TRBJ2-2|NA|few
TGTGCCAGCAGCTTAGGACTACGGGTGAACACCGGGGAGCTGTTTTTT
CASSLGLRVNTGELFF
>TRBV6-5|TRBJ2-7|NA|NA
TGTGCCAGCAGTTACGATCCCCAGGGAGCCTACGAGCAGTACTTC
CASSYDPQGAYEQYF
>TRBV11-2|TRBJ2-7|NA|NA
TGTGCCAGCAGCTTAGGCGACTTACCCTACGAGCAGTACTTC
CASSLGDLPYEQYF
>TRBV9|TRBJ2-2|NA|few
TGTGCCAGCAGCGTAGCCCCGACAGGGAACACCGGGGAGCTGTTTTTT
CASSVAPTGNTGELFF
>TRBV6-6|TRBJ2-3|TRBD1|NA
TGTGCCAGCAGGATCTCACAGGGGATTAGCACAGATACGCAGTATTTT
CASRISQGISTDTQYF
>TRBV7-2|TRBJ2-5|NA|NA
TGTGCCAGCAGCGCCAGGGTTAGGGAGACCCAGTACTTC
CASSARVRETQYF
>TRBV28|TRBJ1-2|NA|NA
TGTGCCAGCGGCCTTACAACGGGGAGGGATGGCTACACCTTC
CASGLTTGRDGYTF
>TRBV5-1|TRBJ2-5|TRBD1|few
TGCGCCAGCAGCCCGCGACAGGGGGCCGAGACCCAGTACTTC
CASSPRQGAETQYF
>TRBV6-5|TRBJ1-2|NA|few
TGTGCCAGCAGTTACTCCGGTCGGACGAACTATGGCTACACCTTC
CASSYSGRTNYGYTF
>TRBV14|TRBJ2-1|NA|NA
TGTGCCAGCAGCCTAGCTGTGGCGGGTGAGCAGTTCTTC
CASSLAVAGEQFF
>TRBV7-3|TRBJ2-1|NA|few
TGTGCCAGCAGCTTAATGCAAGGGTGGAATGAGCAGTTCTTC
CASSLMQGWNEQFF
>TRBV5-1|TRBJ1-1|NA|NA
TGCGCCAGCAGCTTGGCCGGGGAGAACACTGAAGCTTTCTTT
CASSLAGENTEAFF
>TRBV6-6|TRBJ1-5|TRBD1|NA
TGTGCCAGCACGGACAGGATCACCAATCAGCCCCAGCATTTT
CASTDRITNQPQHF
>TRBV9|TRBJ2-1|NA|once
TGTGCCAGCAGCGTAGAGAGGGTGATGAATGAGCAGTTCTTC
CASSVERVMNEQFF
>TRBV11-2|TRBJ2-7|NA|NA
TGTGCCAGCAGCCTTGCTTACAAGCAGTACTTC
CASSLAYKQYF
>TRBV9|TRBJ1-2|NA|few
TGTGCCAGCACCTCCGGGGGGAACTATGGCTACACCTTC
CASTSGGNYGYTF
>TRBV18|TRBJ2-5|NA|NA
TGTGCCAGCTCCCGTTTCGTTATCGGGGAAGGCCAAGAGACCCAGTACTTC
CASSRFVIGEGQETQYF
>TRBV29-1|TRBJ2-7|TRBD2|few
TGCAGCGTTGCTCGGGGGGTCTACGAGCAGTACTTC
CSVARGVYEQYF
>TRBV15|TRBJ2-1|NA|NA
TGTGCCACCAGCAGAGATACCTGGATGTACAATGAGCAGTTCTTC
CATSRDTWMYNEQFF
>TRBV7-3|TRBJ2-1|TRBD1|many
TGTGCCAGCAGCTTAACGACAGGGGCCAATGAGCAGTTCTTC
CASSLTTGANEQFF
>TRBV20-1|TRBJ2-7|NA|NA
TGCAGTGCTCAACACTACGAGCAGTACTTC
CSAQHYEQYF
>TRBV6-6|TRBJ2-7|NA|few
TGTGCCAGCAGCAACGGTGGAGTGGGTTACGAGCAGTACTTC
CASSNGGVGYEQYF
>TRBV6-6|TRBJ2-6|TRBD1|NA
TGTGCCGCAAACCCAGGGGGCGCGACTGGGGCCAACGTCCTGACTTTC
CAANPGGATGANVLTF
>TRBV6-6|TRBJ2-5|TRBD1|few
TGTGCCAGCAGTGGAAAGGACAGGGTAGGAGAGACCCAGTACTTC
CASSGKDRVGETQYF
>TRBV7-9|TRBJ2-1|TRBD2|NA
TGTGCCAGCAGCTCCCGGACTAGCGCGAGTGAGCAGTTCTTC
CASSSRTSASEQFF
>TRBV7-6|TRBJ1-3|NA|few
TGTGCCAGCAGCTCCGCCGGGAACACCATATATTTT
CASSSAGNTIYF
>TRBV7-9|TRBJ2-1|NA|many
TGTGCCAGCACATCCCTACAGGGTCCGTATGAGCAGTTCTTC
CASTSLQGPYEQFF
>TRBV21-1|TRBJ2-3|NA|few
TGTGCCAGCAGCAAACACCGGGACAACGAAACCACAGATACGCAGTATTTT
CASSKHRDNETTDTQYF